Below are 26 T cell receptor beta chains sequenced from a single sample in a study of T cell responses to AZD1222 COVID-19 vaccine. The assay was immunoSEQ multiplex PCR, and TCRdb's table has in-frame clones only and misses some. The top ten hold about 2.5% of the sample, which has 110,000 or so clones, 85% to 90% seen once. Sample: peripheral blood, taken on day 0 of AZD1222 vaccination. The receptors originated from an adult in good health.

V is TRBV28 and J is TRBJ2-7; D is unclear. The CDR3 totals 12 residues. V lost 8 bases to trimming and J lost 4 bases, with 12 bases between them. CDR1 is MDHEN and CDR2 is SYDVKM in the germline V gene. CDR3 in DNA: TGTGCCAGCGGTACCGTGGATTACGAGCAGTACTTC. This sequence encodes CASGTVDYEQYF.

The CDR3 loop is CATSGGQGAQDTQYF. The CDR3 nucleotides are TGTGCCACCAGCGGGGGACAGGGGGCACAAGATACGCAGTATTTT. The chain recombines TRBV15 with TRBJ2-3; 12 positions match TRBD1. V trimming: 5 bases; J trimming: 5 bases; junction bases outside the gene matches: 5. CDR1 LNHNV and CDR2 YYDKDF come from the germline V gene (reference sequence). This CDR3 region has 15 residues.

V usage is TRBV7-9 and J usage is TRBJ2-4; TRBD2 is a possible D gene (6 bases). Trimming stripped 1 base from V and 7 bases from J, with 11 bases between. This CDR3 contains 14 residues. Germline V CDR1 and CDR2: SEHNR, FQNEAQ (reference sequence). CDR3 loop: CASSLVDGGNIQYF. DNA for the CDR3: TGTGCCAGCAGCTTAGTTGATGGGGGGAACATTCAGTACTTC.

CDR3 coding DNA: TGTGCCAGCTCCTCAGAGGGGGCAAAGACTGAAGCTTTCTTT. Protein sequence: CASSSEGAKTEAFF. The rearrangement links TRBV2 to TRBJ1-1; 7 bases are shared with TRBD1. CDR1 and CDR2 from the germline V gene are SNHLY and FYNNEI. This CDR3 spans 14 amino acids. J lost 5 bases, V lost 8 bases, and 11 bases had no gene match. Based on the CDR3 plus reference TRBV2 and TRBJ1-1, the full variable domain is EPEVTQTPSHQVTQMGQEVILRCVPISNHLYFYWYRQILGQKVEFLVSFYNNEISEKSEIFDDQFSVERPDGSNFTLKIRSTKLEDSAMYFCASSSEGAKTEAFFGQGTRLTVV.

The chain is built from TRBV5-4 and TRBJ1-2, with D possibly TRBD1 on 5 matching bases. Trimming left V 0 bases short and J 3 bases short, with 12 bases between. The CDR3 spans 15 residues. Germline CDR1 SGHNT, CDR2 YYREEE (reference sequence). Here the CDR3 DNA reads TGTGCCAGCAGCTTGGATCTCGGCAGGGACTATGGCTACACCTTC. Protein sequence: CASSLDLGRDYGYTF. The full variable domain, rest sourced from reference TRBV5-4 and TRBJ1-2, is ETGVTQSPTHLIKTRGQQVTLRCSSQSGHNTVSWYQQALGQGPQFIFQYYREEENGRGNFPPRFSGLQFPNYSSELNVNALELDDSALYLCASSLDLGRDYGYTFGSGTRLTVV.

The chain couples TRBV27 to TRBJ2-3; 11 bases match TRBD1. Trimming cost V 4 bases and J 4 bases; bases outside gene matches: 4. The CDR3 contains 15 residues. Germline V gene sequence: CDR1 MNHEY, CDR2 SMNVEV (reference sequence). The CDR3 loop reads CASSSPGQGADTQYF. CDR3 sequence (DNA): TGTGCCAGCAGTTCCCCGGGACAGGGGGCAGATACGCAGTATTTT.

The chain employs TRBV3-1 (or the pseudogene TRBV3-2) and TRBJ2-2; D call uncertain. Germline assignment: CDR1 LGHDT and CDR2 YNNKEL (reference sequence). The CDR3 spans 14 residues. V lost 1 base to trimming and J lost 5 bases, with 8 bases between them. CDR3 nucleotide sequence: TGTGCCAGCAGCCAAGTCCTAAAAACCGGGGAGCTGTTTTTT. Residues: CASSQVLKTGELFF.

V is TRBV5-1 and J is TRBJ1-1; D is unresolved. The CDR3 has 14 residues. From germline, CDR1 is SGHRS and CDR2 YFSETQ. V lost 1 base to trimming and J lost 3 bases, with 10 bases between them. This CDR3 is CASSLTGGDTEAFF. CDR3 nucleotide sequence: TGCGCCAGCAGCTTGACGGGCGGGGACACTGAAGCTTTCTTT. The entire variable domain, with the rest obtained from reference TRBV5-1 and TRBJ1-1, is as follows: KAGVTQTPRYLIKTRGQQVTLSCSPISGHRSVSWYQQTPGQGLQFLFEYFSETQRNKGNFPGRFSGRQFSNSRSEMNVSTLELGDSALYLCASSLTGGDTEAFFGQGTRLTVV.

The table lists this clone with a count of one. V usage is TRBV27 and J usage is TRBJ1-2; no definite D call. The V end lost 0 bases, the J end lost 1 base, and 3 bases lay between the germline ends. This CDR3 comprises 13 residues. The germline V gene has CDR1 MNHEY and CDR2 SMNVEV (reference sequence). In DNA, the CDR3 is TGTGCCAGCAGTTTATCAAGTAACTATGGCTACACCTTC. Encoded protein: CASSLSSNYGYTF.

The rearrangement uses TRBV19 and TRBJ1-2; 9 bases fit TRBD1. The CDR3 totals 14 residues. Trimming cost V 7 bases and J 8 bases; bases outside gene matches: 11. In germline, CDR1 is LNHDA, CDR2 SQIVND (reference sequence). The DNA for the CDR3 is TGTGCCAGTACCGATAGGTGGGACAGGGACGGCTACACCTTC. It yields the protein CASTDRWDRDGYTF.

The chain carries TRBV28 and TRBJ1-1, with 9 positions matching TRBD1. Looked up from germline, CDR1 is MDHEN and CDR2 is SYDVKM. The CDR3 consists of 13 residues. The J segment lost 5 bases and the V segment lost 10 bases, leaving 8 bases of the junction unmatched. CDR3 protein: CAIEGDRVTEAFF. DNA for the CDR3: TGTGCCATCGAGGGGGACAGGGTGACTGAAGCTTTCTTT.

The chain carries TRBV6-4 and TRBJ1-4; no definite D call. The CDR3 is 16 amino acids. V was cut by 10 bases and J by 2 bases, with 20 bases left in between. CDR1 is MRHNA, CDR2 SNTAGT, per germline. CDR3 loop: CANDPVYEVTNEKLFF. The CDR3 nucleotides read TGTGCCAACGACCCCGTCTACGAAGTGACTAATGAAAAACTGTTTTTT.

This clone was counted only a few times. J is TRBJ1-2 and V is TRBV5-4; maybe TRBD1 (6 bases). V dropped 2 bases and J dropped 4 bases, with 12 bases sitting between them. The CDR3 extends over 14 amino acids. The V gene's germline CDR1 is SGHNT and CDR2 YYREEE (reference sequence). Written as DNA, the CDR3 is TGTGCCAGCAGCTTCGACGAGACAGGCTATGGCTACACCTTC. This sequence encodes CASSFDETGYGYTF.

V gene TRBV6-5 combines with J gene TRBJ1-5, with D possibly being TRBD1 (5 bases). Between the trimmed V and J ends, which lost 8 bases and 5 bases, there was a span of 13 bases. The CDR3 has 13 amino acids. Germline V gene data show CDR1 as MNHEY and CDR2 as SVGAGI. DNA for the CDR3: TGTGCCAGCCAAGGGGCCCGTGATCAGCCCCAGCATTTT. This translates into CASQGARDQPQHF.

Here the CDR3 DNA reads TGTGCCAGCAGCTCCAGGGGGAGAGGCACTGAAGCTTTCTTT. Its protein is CASSSRGRGTEAFF. This chain links TRBV5-5 with TRBJ1-1; TRBD1 matches 7 bases. V was pared by 3 bases and J by 4 bases, with 6 bases of the junction left unmatched. CDR3 length equals 14 residues. Germline CDR1 and CDR2: SGHKS and YYEKEE (reference sequence).

The chain has TRBV7-9 and TRBJ1-5; a possible D gene is TRBD1 (6 bases). Germline CDR1 and CDR2: SEHNR and FQNEAQ (reference sequence). The V gene lost 5 bases and the J gene lost 5 bases, with 16 bases spanning the gap. CDR3 size: 15 residues. CDR3 sequence (DNA): TGTGCCAGCAGCGTGGGAACAGGGACGGATCAGCCCCAGCATTTT. Protein product: CASSVGTGTDQPQHF.

V gene TRBV19 combines with J gene TRBJ2-7; D may match TRBD1 or TRBD2 (5 bases each). Per the germline V gene, CDR1 is LNHDA and CDR2 is SQIVND (reference sequence). The CDR3 is 16 residues long. The germline V and J ends were trimmed by 4 bases and 1 base, with 17 bases remaining between them. CDR3 residues: CASSKIPGRQSYEQYF. CDR3 nucleotide sequence: TGTGCCAGTAGTAAAATACCGGGACGCCAATCCTACGAGCAGTACTTC. The full variable domain, in which reference TRBV19 and TRBJ2-7 provide the parts outside the CDR3, is DGGITQSPKYLFRKEGQNVTLSCEQNLNHDAMYWYRQDPGQGLRLIYYSQIVNDFQKGDIAEGYSVSREKKESFPLTVTSAQKNPTAFYLCASSKIPGRQSYEQYFGPGTRLTVT.

The DNA for the CDR3 is TGTGCCAGCAGCTTCGACAGGGTGAACACTGAAGCTTTCTTT. It yields the protein CASSFDRVNTEAFF. The V and J genes are TRBV5-4 and TRBJ1-1, with 7 bases that match TRBD1. The germline CDR1 and CDR2 sequences are SGHNT and YYREEE (reference sequence). This CDR3 is 14 amino acids long. Trimming cost V 2 bases and J 0 bases; bases outside gene matches: 1.

The genes are TRBV7-9 and TRBJ2-7; 11 bases are shared with TRBD1. CDR1 and CDR2 (germline): SEHNR, FQNEAQ (reference sequence). Trimming at V came to 5 bases and at J to 5 bases, leaving 8 bases not matched to a gene. CDR3 size: 15 residues. In DNA, the CDR3 is TGTGCCAGCAGCCTGGGACAGGGGGAAAGTAACGAGCAGTACTTC. This encodes CASSLGQGESNEQYF.

The chain has TRBV20-1 and TRBJ2-1; the D is unclear. Trimming took 3 bases from V and 4 from J, leaving 19 bases between them. The V gene's germline CDR1 is DFQATT and CDR2 SNEGSKA (reference sequence). CDR3 size: 16 residues. The CDR3 nucleotides read TGCAGTGCTAGTAGTCACGATCCTGATAGTTACAATGAGCAGTTCTTC. Translating it yields CSASSHDPDSYNEQFF.

The V and J genes are TRBV28 and TRBJ2-4, with D tentatively TRBD2 (6 bases). The CDR3 is made up of 14 amino acids. Germline CDR1 MDHEN, CDR2 SYDVKM. V was pared by 2 bases and J by 8 bases, with 13 bases between. CDR3 nucleotide sequence: TGTGCCAGCAGTTTACGCGGGGAGGCCCACATTCAGTACTTC. Translation gives CASSLRGEAHIQYF. Based on the CDR3 plus reference TRBV28 and TRBJ2-4, the full variable domain is DVKVTQSSRYLVKRTGEKVFLECVQDMDHENMFWYRQDPGLGLRLIYFSYDVKMKEKGDIPEGYSVSREKKERFSLILESASTNQTSMYLCASSLRGEAHIQYFGAGTRLSVL.

J is TRBJ2-1 and V is TRBV28; D gene ambiguous. Germline-derived CDR1 and CDR2 are MDHEN and SYDVKM. The CDR3 consists of 15 residues. Trimming took 6 bases from V and 7 from J, leaving 19 bases between them. CDR3 protein: CASSVFPTIKNEQFF. The CDR3 coding sequence is TGTGCCAGCAGCGTATTCCCTACAATAAAAAATGAGCAGTTCTTC.

The V gene is TRBV3-1 (or the pseudogene TRBV3-2), the J gene TRBJ2-3; TRBD1 aligns across 9 bases. This CDR3 has 17 residues. Germline CDR1 LGHDT, CDR2 YNNKEL (reference sequence). Trimming cost V 2 bases and J 5 bases; bases outside gene matches: 11. CDR3 sequence: CASSQLSLGQGRDTQYF. Here the CDR3 DNA reads TGTGCCAGCAGCCAACTATCATTAGGACAGGGGAGAGATACGCAGTATTTT.

This clone has only one observation. CDR3 residues: CASSHGQRFSYTF. CDR3 DNA: TGTGCCAGCAGCCATGGACAGCGCTTTAGCTACACCTTC. The gene calls are TRBV11-2 and TRBJ1-2; D perhaps matches TRBD1 (6 bases). The CDR3 runs 13 residues. CDR1 is SGHAT, CDR2 FQNNGV, per germline. The ends were cut back, 5 bases at V and 9 bases at J, with 16 bases in the middle.

V gene TRBV3-1 (or the pseudogene TRBV3-2) combines with J gene TRBJ2-1, with D unresolved. V lost 0 bases to trimming and J lost 7 bases, with 16 bases between them. Germline CDR1 reads LGHDT; CDR2 reads YNNKEL (reference sequence). The CDR3 is 16 amino acids. Here the CDR3 reads CASSQDSPSLLNEQFF. In DNA form, the CDR3 reads TGTGCCAGCAGCCAAGATAGTCCTAGTCTCCTAAATGAGCAGTTCTTC.

This clone was picked up one time. The DNA for the CDR3 is TGTGCCAGTAGTTCGAGACAGGGACGGGAAAAACTGTTTTTT. This sequence encodes CASSSRQGREKLFF. V and J are TRBV19 and TRBJ1-4; 7 positions agree with TRBD1. The CDR3 extends over 14 amino acids. Germline CDR1 and CDR2: LNHDA and SQIVND (reference sequence). The V and J ends lost 5 bases and 8 bases, in that order; junction bases with no gene match: 8.